One sample yielded the 17 T cell receptor beta chains listed below, sequenced in a study of technical replicates of blood from a handful of donors. TCRdb's table, derived via immunoSEQ multiplex PCR, lists solely in-frame clones and lacks some. The table includes 75,000 to 100,000 clones, approximately 94% detected once. Material for sequencing was T cells isolated from PBMCs. All receptors come from a human donor in good health.

This sequence joins TRBV6-4 and TRBJ1-2; D is uncertain. Deletions cut 8 bases from V and 0 bases from J, with 22 bases between. CDR3 length: 17 residues. The germline V gene has CDR1 MRHNA and CDR2 SNTAGT. This CDR3 is CASHSRPGPTTNYGYTF. The CDR3 DNA reads TGTGCCAGCCACTCGCGCCCGGGTCCCACAACTAACTATGGCTACACCTTC.

The rearrangement uses TRBV6-6 and TRBJ1-1, with D possibly being TRBD1 (5 bases). The CDR3 runs to 13 residues. Germline CDR1 is MNHNY and CDR2 is SVGAGI (reference sequence). Trimming shortened V by 4 bases and J by 4 bases, and 10 bases separated the two germline ends. The CDR3 region has the DNA TGTGCCAGCAGTTCTCAGGGTTCCACTGAAGCTTTCTTT. It specifies CASSSQGSTEAFF.

This sequence joins TRBV6-5 and TRBJ2-1, with 10 positions matching TRBD2. The CDR3 is 15 amino acids. J was trimmed by 7 bases and V by 2 bases; bases with no gene match: 5. CDR1 and CDR2 from the germline V gene are MNHEY and SVGAGI. The CDR3 sequence is CASSYRLAGVNEQFF. CDR3 bases: TGTGCCAGCAGTTACCGGCTAGCGGGAGTTAATGAGCAGTTCTTC.

J is TRBJ2-3 and V is TRBV29-1; D might be TRBD1 (6 bases). This CDR3 is 16 amino acids long. CDR1 is SQVTM and CDR2 is ANQGSEA in the germline V gene. V lost 5 bases and J lost 2, with 20 bases in between. The CDR3 sequence: CSVSGGPEPFTDTQYF. The CDR3 DNA reads TGCAGCGTTAGTGGGGGCCCCGAACCTTTCACAGATACGCAGTATTTT.

The V call is TRBV11-1, the J call TRBJ1-4; 8 bases are a match to TRBD1. Looked up from germline, CDR1 is SGHAT and CDR2 is FQDESV (reference sequence). This CDR3 comprises 15 residues. With 3 bases clipped from V and 7 bases from J, the junction kept 7 bases outside the gene matches. As DNA, the CDR3 is TGTGCCAGCAGCTTGACAGGGGAAAGGAGTGAAAAACTGTTTTTT. This sequence encodes CASSLTGERSEKLFF.

The chain joins TRBV19 to TRBJ2-7; possible D gene TRBD2, 5 bases. Germline V gene lookup returns CDR1 LNHDA and CDR2 SQIVND (reference sequence). This CDR3 is 15 amino acids long. Trimming took 5 bases from V and 2 from J, leaving 16 bases between them. The CDR3 DNA reads TGTGCCAGTAGTCATCCGGCGGGCGGTACCTACGAGCAGTACTTC. Protein product: CASSHPAGGTYEQYF.

The chain uses TRBV2 and TRBJ2-7, with 9 bases matching TRBD2. The CDR3 consists of 15 residues. The V segment lost 6 bases and the J segment 2 bases; nucleotides outside the gene matches: 8. The germline gives CDR1 SNHLY, CDR2 FYNNEI. CDR3 sequence: CASRNLAGAPYEQYF. The CDR3 DNA reads as TGTGCCAGCAGGAACTTAGCGGGAGCCCCCTACGAGCAGTACTTC.

The genes are TRBV13 and TRBJ2-7, with 13 positions matching TRBD2. The CDR3 has 23 residues. Germline loops: CDR1 PRHDT, CDR2 FYEKMQ (reference sequence). J gave up 3 bases and V 2 bases, and 25 bases lay outside the gene matches. The CDR3 sequence: CASSLSLVGYLGLAGDPFYEQYF. CDR3 coding DNA: TGTGCCAGCAGCTTATCGTTGGTAGGATATCTCGGACTAGCGGGAGACCCATTCTACGAGCAGTACTTC.

The chain recombines TRBV27 with TRBJ2-1; a possible D gene is TRBD2 (5 bases). V was trimmed by 3 bases and J by 6 bases, leaving 9 bases between them. Germline-derived CDR1 and CDR2 are MNHEY and SMNVEV (reference sequence). This CDR3 comprises 13 residues. CDR3 protein: CASSFHLANEQFF. The DNA of the CDR3 is TGTGCCAGCAGTTTCCACCTAGCCAATGAGCAGTTCTTC.

The rearrangement uses TRBV9 and TRBJ1-4; tentative D call: TRBD1 (6 bases). The CDR3 is 15 residues long. Trimming shortened V by 4 bases and J by 1 base, and 11 bases separated the two germline ends. Germline values: CDR1 SGDLS, CDR2 YYNGEE. The CDR3 coding sequence is TGTGCCAGCAGCCCCCAGGGGCAAACTAATGAAAAACTGTTTTTT. Residues: CASSPQGQTNEKLFF.

The chain carries TRBV6-5 and TRBJ2-7; 10 bases align to TRBD2. The germline V gene encodes CDR1 MNHEY and CDR2 SVGAGI. The CDR3 extends over 15 amino acids. V was clipped by 6 bases and J by 5 bases; unmatched bases: 10. The chain's CDR3 is CASRPGTSVPNEQYF. The CDR3 DNA reads TGTGCCAGCAGACCCGGGACTAGCGTCCCCAACGAGCAGTACTTC.

The rearrangement uses TRBV28 and TRBJ2-5, with D tentatively TRBD2 (5 bases). CDR3 size: 12 residues. The germline gives CDR1 MDHEN, CDR2 SYDVKM. V was shortened by 4 bases and J by 4 bases, with 7 bases between the two germline ends. CDR3 sequence (DNA): TGTGCCAGCAGTTCGGGGTTAGAGACCCAGTACTTC. Amino acids: CASSSGLETQYF.

This chain connects TRBV19 to TRBJ1-1; D not resolved. From germline, CDR1 is LNHDA and CDR2 SQIVND (reference sequence). V lost 2 bases and J lost 7, with 11 bases in between. This CDR3 contains 13 residues. The CDR3: CASSITAGNEAFF. Here the CDR3 DNA reads TGTGCCAGTAGTATAACGGCCGGGAATGAAGCTTTCTTT.

This clone was observed once. The chain is built from TRBV19 and TRBJ2-5; 7 nucleotides match TRBD2. The CDR3 contains 15 residues. Germline V lookup: CDR1 LNHDA, CDR2 SQIVND (reference sequence). Trimming at V came to 3 bases and at J to 1 base, leaving 5 bases not matched to a gene. The CDR3 DNA reads as TGTGCCAGTAGTATCCGGGGACTAATCCAAGAGACCCAGTACTTC. As protein: CASSIRGLIQETQYF.

The chain joins TRBV29-1 to TRBJ1-1; weak D call: TRBD1 (6 bases). Germline V gene lookup returns CDR1 SQVTM and CDR2 ANQGSEA. The CDR3 has 11 residues. The V end lost 8 bases, the J end lost 4 bases, and 11 bases lay between the germline ends. CDR3: CSTKQGTEAFF. DNA for the CDR3: TGCAGCACGAAACAGGGCACTGAAGCTTTCTTT.

This rearrangement joins TRBV6-5 to TRBJ2-3; 8 bases match TRBD2. The CDR3 is 15 amino acids. Per germline, CDR1 MNHEY and CDR2 SVGAGI. V trimming: 6 bases; J trimming: 2 bases; junction bases outside the gene matches: 7. The CDR3 DNA reads TGTGCCAGCAGCTCTCCAGCGGGAGACACAGATACGCAGTATTTT. Its protein is CASSSPAGDTDTQYF.

This chain connects TRBV7-3 to TRBJ1-2; tentative D call: TRBD1 (5 bases). V lost 1 base and J 4 bases, leaving 16 bases between the germline ends. Germline V CDR1 and CDR2: SGHTA, FQGTGA. This CDR3 has 16 residues. This CDR3 reads CASSLRGREVSYGYTF. The DNA of the CDR3 is TGTGCCAGCAGCTTAAGGGGCAGGGAAGTGAGCTATGGCTACACCTTC. Full variable domain (missing parts from reference TRBV7-3 and TRBJ1-2): GAGVSQTPSNKVTEKGKYVELRCDPISGHTALYWYRQSLGQGPEFLIYFQGTGAADDSGLPNDRFFAVRPEGSVSTLKIQRTERGDSAVYLCASSLRGREVSYGYTFGSGTRLTVV.